The 25 T cell receptor beta chains given below trace back to one sample, sequenced in a study of T cell responses to AZD1222 COVID-19 vaccine. Sequencing was performed with immunoSEQ multiplex PCR; in TCRdb, only in-frame clones are kept and a portion is missing. The repertoire holds about 76,000 clones, with roughly 90% as singletons. The sequencing here drew on peripheral blood, taken on day 0 of AZD1222 vaccination. These TCRs come from an adult in good health.

The chain uses TRBV27 and TRBJ1-6; 9 nucleotides line up with TRBD1. Germline CDR1 MNHEY, CDR2 SMNVEV (reference sequence). CDR3 size: 15 residues. The ends lost 7 bases at V and 10 bases at J; junction bases unmatched: 11. The CDR3 loop reads CASKAAGTGNSPLHF. The CDR3, as DNA: TGTGCCAGCAAAGCTGCCGGGACAGGGAACTCACCCCTCCACTTT.

The chain employs TRBV5-4 and TRBJ2-7; tentatively, D is TRBD1 (6 bases). V was trimmed by 0 bases and J by 6 bases, leaving 13 bases between them. This CDR3 comprises 14 residues. Germline V gene lookup returns CDR1 SGHNT and CDR2 YYREEE (reference sequence). This CDR3 reads CASSLGQAVLEQYF. CDR3 in DNA: TGTGCCAGCAGCTTGGGACAGGCGGTGCTCGAGCAGTACTTC. Variable domain in full (rest from reference TRBV5-4 and TRBJ2-7): ETGVTQSPTHLIKTRGQQVTLRCSSQSGHNTVSWYQQALGQGPQFIFQYYREEENGRGNFPPRFSGLQFPNYSSELNVNALELDDSALYLCASSLGQAVLEQYFGPGTRLTVT.

The chain recombines TRBV5-1 with TRBJ1-1, with 12 nucleotides matching TRBD1. This CDR3 spans 15 amino acids. Trimming removed 4 bases from V and 3 bases from J; junction bases left unmatched: 4. Germline V gene data show CDR1 as SGHRS and CDR2 as YFSETQ. This CDR3 is CASSTGTGGHTEAFF. The CDR3 DNA is TGCGCCAGCAGCACCGGGACAGGGGGCCACACTGAAGCTTTCTTT. The full variable domain, with the rest looked up from reference TRBV5-1 and TRBJ1-1, is KAGVTQTPRYLIKTRGQQVTLSCSPISGHRSVSWYQQTPGQGLQFLFEYFSETQRNKGNFPGRFSGRQFSNSRSEMNVSTLELGDSALYLCASSTGTGGHTEAFFGQGTRLTVV.

This chain uses TRBV24-1 with TRBJ2-5, with TRBD2 identical over 10 bases. The CDR3 extends over 15 amino acids. The germline CDR1 and CDR2 sequences are KGHDR and SFDVKD. With 5 bases clipped from V and 3 bases from J, the junction kept 5 bases outside the gene matches. The CDR3 spells CATSGASGGKETQYF. CDR3 DNA sequence: TGTGCCACCAGTGGGGCTAGCGGGGGTAAAGAGACCCAGTACTTC.

The chain carries TRBV21-1 and TRBJ2-5; the D call in the table, TRBD2, was not verified against the DNA. TRBV21-1 is a pseudogene. There are 17 residues in the CDR3. The CDR3 protein is CASSSQSEGLAEETQYF. The CDR3 nucleotides read TGTGCCAGCAGCTCCCAGAGTGAGGGACTAGCGGAAGAGACCCAGTACTTC.

This sequence joins TRBV9 and TRBJ1-1, with a weak D call TRBD1 (5 bases). Trimming removed 0 bases from V and 3 bases from J, with 9 bases in between. In germline, CDR1 is SGDLS, CDR2 YYNGEE. This CDR3 has 14 amino acids. The CDR3 nucleotides are TGTGCCAGCAGCGTAGAACAGGTCTACACTGAAGCTTTCTTT. Residues: CASSVEQVYTEAFF.

The J gene is TRBJ2-7, the V gene TRBV7-2; 10 bases match TRBD1. The germline gives CDR1 SGHTA, CDR2 FQGNSA. V was clipped by 7 bases and J by 7 bases; unmatched bases: 7. The CDR3 has 13 residues. This CDR3 reads CASTRQGADEQYF. The CDR3 region has the DNA TGTGCCAGCACTCGACAGGGGGCGGATGAGCAGTACTTC.

The rearrangement links TRBV5-6 to TRBJ2-3, with TRBD1 matching 7 bases. V lost 5 bases and J lost 5; bases outside the gene matches: 14. This CDR3 contains 16 residues. Germline assignment: CDR1 SGHDT and CDR2 YYEEEE. The CDR3 DNA reads as TGTGCCAGCAGTCCTTTATACAGGGGTCTCGGAGATACGCAGTATTTT. Protein: CASSPLYRGLGDTQYF.

V gene TRBV4-2 combines with J gene TRBJ1-5; 7 bases agree with TRBD1. Germline trimming cut 1 base from V and 0 bases from J; bases unmatched to any gene: 12. CDR3 length: 19 residues. Per germline, CDR1 LGHNA and CDR2 YNFKEQ. CDR3 in DNA: TGTGCCAGCAGCCAAGCTGGTAACAGGGGACTCTATAGCAATCAGCCCCAGCATTTT. Its protein is CASSQAGNRGLYSNQPQHF.

The CDR3: CASSEAGAVTEAFF. As DNA, the CDR3 is TGTGCCAGCAGTGAGGCAGGTGCGGTCACTGAAGCTTTCTTT. The J gene is TRBJ1-1, the V gene TRBV6-1; D uncertain. V was clipped by 3 bases and J by 4 bases, with 12 bases between them. This CDR3 is 14 amino acids long. Germline CDR1 and CDR2: MNHNS and SASEGT.

The chain uses TRBV23-1 and TRBJ1-5, with D possibly being TRBD1 (5 bases). TRBV23-1 is designated an ORF whose function remains uncertain. The CDR3 length is 20 residues. Deletions cut 8 bases from V and 0 bases from J, with 29 bases between. CDR3 residues: CASLGGGRLPKFYSNQPQHF. The CDR3 coding sequence is TGCGCCAGCCTTGGGGGAGGCAGGTTGCCCAAGTTCTATAGCAATCAGCCCCAGCATTTT.

V usage is TRBV6-1 and J usage is TRBJ1-5; no firm D call. Trimming removed 1 base from V and 7 bases from J, with 11 bases in between. CDR3 length equals 14 residues. Germline loops: CDR1 MNHNS, CDR2 SASEGT. In DNA, the CDR3 is TGTGCCAGCAGTGAAGTGGGTCTCGGCCAGCCCCAGCATTTT. This gives the protein CASSEVGLGQPQHF.

The chain is built from TRBV7-7 and TRBJ2-1; 10 bases match TRBD2. The germline V gene encodes CDR1 SSHAT and CDR2 FNYEAQ (reference sequence). The CDR3 totals 15 residues. CDR3 region: CAVKEREGTYNEQFF. CDR3 nucleotide sequence: TGTGCTGTCAAGGAGCGGGAGGGCACCTACAATGAGCAGTTCTTC.

V usage is TRBV19 and J usage is TRBJ1-1; D uncertain. Germline loops: CDR1 LNHDA, CDR2 SQIVND (reference sequence). Between the trimmed V and J ends, which lost 8 bases and 2 bases, there was a span of 9 bases. The CDR3 runs to 12 residues. The CDR3 loop is CASAEVNTEAFF. The CDR3 coding sequence is TGTGCCAGTGCCGAGGTTAACACTGAAGCTTTCTTT.

In its sample, this clone was seen a few times. The chain joins TRBV5-1 to TRBJ1-4; D not certain. Germline-derived CDR1 and CDR2 are SGHRS and YFSETQ. This CDR3 is built from 14 residues. V lost 0 bases, J lost 8 bases, and 11 bases lay in between. The CDR3 is CASSLAGVAEKLFF. In DNA form, the CDR3 reads TGCGCCAGCAGCTTGGCGGGCGTAGCCGAAAAACTGTTTTTT.

This chain joins TRBV11-3 and TRBJ2-5; tentatively, D is TRBD2 (6 bases). Germline V gives CDR1 SGHNT, CDR2 YENEEA. Trimming took off 4 bases at V and 3 bases at J, with 18 bases between the two ends. The CDR3 extends over 16 amino acids. This CDR3 reads CASSSMGQGGEETQYF. In nucleotides, the CDR3 is TGTGCCAGCAGCTCGATGGGTCAGGGAGGAGAAGAGACCCAGTACTTC.

The genes are TRBV20-1 and TRBJ1-4; D not resolved. This CDR3 has 11 amino acids. Germline assignment: CDR1 DFQATT and CDR2 SNEGSKA (reference sequence). The V end was cut by 4 bases, the J end by 13 bases, with 13 bases between. The chain's CDR3 is CSATTGRRLFF. In DNA, the CDR3 is TGCAGTGCTACAACGGGCCGTCGACTGTTTTTT.

V and J are TRBV3-1 (or the pseudogene TRBV3-2) and TRBJ1-4, with TRBD1 as a possible D gene (5 bases). The CDR3 runs to 15 residues. Germline V gene lookup returns CDR1 LGHDT and CDR2 YNNKEL (reference sequence). V was pared by 5 bases and J by 7 bases, with 17 bases between. The CDR3 protein is CASSKAGTPSEKLFF. In DNA, the CDR3 is TGTGCCAGCAGCAAAGCCGGGACGCCCAGTGAAAAACTGTTTTTT.

The chain couples TRBV29-1 to TRBJ2-1, with 7 bases aligning to TRBD2. V trimming: 3 bases; J trimming: 8 bases; junction bases outside the gene matches: 10. Germline V CDR1 and CDR2: SQVTM, ANQGSEA. The CDR3 extends over 14 amino acids. The CDR3 DNA reads TGCAGCGTTGATCATGTCCTCGCGGGGGATGAGCAGTTCTTC. Translation gives CSVDHVLAGDEQFF.

The chain couples TRBV30 to TRBJ2-3; 8 bases match TRBD1. This CDR3 comprises 14 residues. Trimming at V came to 4 bases and at J to 1 base, leaving 4 bases not matched to a gene. In germline, CDR1 is GTSNPN, CDR2 SVGIG (reference sequence). The chain's CDR3 is CAWTGTGGTDTQYF. The CDR3 DNA sequence: TGTGCCTGGACCGGGACAGGAGGCACAGATACGCAGTATTTT. The variable domain in full, with the rest retrieved from reference TRBV30 and TRBJ2-3, is SQTIHQWPATLVQPVGSPLSLECTVEGTSNPNLYWYRQAAGRGLQLLFYSVGIGQISSEVPQNLSASRPQDRQFILSSKKLLLSDSGFYLCAWTGTGGTDTQYFGPGTRLTVL.

The chain combines TRBV18 with TRBJ2-5, with 9 bases that match TRBD2. After removal of 3 bases from V and 4 bases from J, the junction contained 3 bases not matched to a gene. Germline loops: CDR1 KGHSH, CDR2 LQKENI. This CDR3 is built from 14 residues. This CDR3 is CASSPETSGETQYF. In DNA form, the CDR3 reads TGTGCCAGCTCACCGGAGACTAGCGGAGAGACCCAGTACTTC.

J is TRBJ1-1 and V is TRBV5-5, with D possibly matching TRBD1 (6 bases). Germline V lookup: CDR1 SGHKS, CDR2 YYEKEE (reference sequence). The CDR3 has 14 amino acids. V was trimmed by 6 bases and J by 3 bases, leaving 15 bases between them. CDR3 region: CASIMGDTHTEAFF. The CDR3 coding sequence is TGTGCCAGCATCATGGGGGACACACACACTGAAGCTTTCTTT.

This clone is a singleton in its sample. Here the CDR3 DNA reads TGTGCCAGCAGCTTGGGTACGCAGCGGGAGCAGTTCTTC. Translating it yields CASSLGTQREQFF. The V gene is TRBV5-8, the J gene TRBJ2-1, with D perhaps matching TRBD2 (5 bases). The CDR3 is 13 amino acids. CDR1 is SGHTS and CDR2 is YDEGEE in the germline V gene. The ends were cut back, 0 bases at V and 10 bases at J, with 11 bases in the middle.

This rearrangement joins TRBV5-1 to TRBJ2-5, with D uncertain. V lost 2 bases and J lost 3, with 5 bases in between. The CDR3 length is 12 residues. Germline V CDR1 and CDR2: SGHRS, YFSETQ. The CDR3 DNA reads as TGCGCCAGCAGCTTAAGGGAAGAGACCCAGTACTTC. Translation: CASSLREETQYF.

The gene calls are TRBV9 and TRBJ1-1, with 11 bases identical to TRBD1. With 4 bases clipped from V and 4 bases from J, the junction kept 3 bases outside the gene matches. Germline assignment: CDR1 SGDLS and CDR2 YYNGEE. There are 14 residues in the CDR3. The CDR3 spells CASSQGTGGTEAFF. CDR3 bases: TGTGCCAGCAGCCAAGGGACAGGGGGCACTGAAGCTTTCTTT.